Listed here are 3 T cell receptor beta chains from one sample, sequenced in a study of T cells expressing NK-cell markers. TCRdb reprocessed the 5' RACE reads, keeping one entry per CDR3 protein, no DNA. This table lists about 380,000 distinct CDR3 sequences. The sample was blood T cells: a sorted CD56 or NKG2C T cell subset, CD4+ or CD8+ T cells, or bulk PBMC T cells (not recorded which). The receptors shown here come from a man between 18 and 69 years old in good health.

The chain carries TRBV20-1 and TRBJ1-6; the D call from TCRdb, TRBD1, cannot be confirmed without DNA. Germline values: CDR1 DFQATT, CDR2 SNEGSKA (reference sequence). This CDR3 is 15 amino acids long. CDR3 protein: CSARGQGRDNSPLHF.

The chain has TRBV5-1 and TRBJ2-5; with no DNA, the TCRdb D assignment of TRBD1 cannot be verified. The CDR3 contains 13 residues. The germline V gene has CDR1 SGHRS and CDR2 YFSETQ. This chain's CDR3 is CASSSRDGLPQYF.

J is TRBJ1-5 and V is TRBV4-1; absent DNA, TCRdb's TRBD1 call cannot be checked. The CDR3 runs 16 residues. Germline V gene sequence: CDR1 MGHRA, CDR2 YSYEKL. This CDR3 reads CASSQAQGQPNQPQHF.